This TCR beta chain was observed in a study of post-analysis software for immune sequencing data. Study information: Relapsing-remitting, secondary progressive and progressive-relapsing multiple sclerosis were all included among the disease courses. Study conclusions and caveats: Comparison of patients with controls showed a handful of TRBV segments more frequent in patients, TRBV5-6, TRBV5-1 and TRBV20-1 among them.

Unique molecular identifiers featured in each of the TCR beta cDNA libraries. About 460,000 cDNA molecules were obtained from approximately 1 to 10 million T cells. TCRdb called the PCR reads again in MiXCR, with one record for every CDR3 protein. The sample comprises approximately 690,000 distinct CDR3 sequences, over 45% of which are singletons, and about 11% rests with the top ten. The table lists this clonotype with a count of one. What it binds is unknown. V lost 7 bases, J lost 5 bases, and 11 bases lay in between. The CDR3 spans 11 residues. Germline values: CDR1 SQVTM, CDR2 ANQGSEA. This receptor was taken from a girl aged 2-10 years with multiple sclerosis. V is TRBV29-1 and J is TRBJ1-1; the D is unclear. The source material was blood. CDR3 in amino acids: CSALWGTEAFF. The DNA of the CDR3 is TGCAGCGCCTTGTGGGGAACTGAAGCTTTCTTT. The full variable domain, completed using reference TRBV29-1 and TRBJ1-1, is SAVISQKPSRDICQRGTSLTIQCQVDSQVTMMFWYRQQPGQSLTLIATANQGSEATYESGFVIDKFPISRPNLTFSTLTVSNMSPEDSSIYLCSALWGTEAFFGQGTRLTVV.